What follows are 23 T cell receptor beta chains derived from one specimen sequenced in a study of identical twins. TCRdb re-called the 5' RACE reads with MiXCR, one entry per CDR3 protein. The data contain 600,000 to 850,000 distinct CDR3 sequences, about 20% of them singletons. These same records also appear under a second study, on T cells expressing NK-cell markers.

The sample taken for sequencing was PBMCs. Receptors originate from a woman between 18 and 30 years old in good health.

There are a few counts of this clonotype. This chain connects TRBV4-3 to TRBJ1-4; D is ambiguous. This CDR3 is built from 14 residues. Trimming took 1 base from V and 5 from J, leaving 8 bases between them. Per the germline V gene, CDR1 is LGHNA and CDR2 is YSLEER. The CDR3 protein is CASSQGTGNEKLFF. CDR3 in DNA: TGCGCCAGCAGCCAAGGTACCGGGAATGAAAAACTGTTTTTT.

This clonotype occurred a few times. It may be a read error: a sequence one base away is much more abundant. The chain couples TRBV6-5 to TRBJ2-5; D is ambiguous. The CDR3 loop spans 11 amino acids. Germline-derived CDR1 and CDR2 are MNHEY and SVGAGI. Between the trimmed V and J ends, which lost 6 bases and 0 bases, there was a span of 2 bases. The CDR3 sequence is CASRHQETQYF. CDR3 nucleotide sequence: TGTGCCAGCAGGCACCAAGAGACCCAGTACTTC.

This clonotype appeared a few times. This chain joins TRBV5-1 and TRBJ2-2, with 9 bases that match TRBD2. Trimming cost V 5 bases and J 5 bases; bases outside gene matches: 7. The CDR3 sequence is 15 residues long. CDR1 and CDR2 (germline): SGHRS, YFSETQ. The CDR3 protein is CASSSSGRRTGELFF. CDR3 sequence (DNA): TGCGCCAGCAGTTCAAGCGGGAGGCGGACCGGGGAGCTGTTTTTT.

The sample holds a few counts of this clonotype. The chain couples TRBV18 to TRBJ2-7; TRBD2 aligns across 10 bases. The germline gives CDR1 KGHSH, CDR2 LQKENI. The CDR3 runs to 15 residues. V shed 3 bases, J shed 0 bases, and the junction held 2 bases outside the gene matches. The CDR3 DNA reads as TGTGCCAGCTCACCTTCTAGCGGGAGCTCCTACGAGCAGTACTTC. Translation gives CASSPSSGSSYEQYF.

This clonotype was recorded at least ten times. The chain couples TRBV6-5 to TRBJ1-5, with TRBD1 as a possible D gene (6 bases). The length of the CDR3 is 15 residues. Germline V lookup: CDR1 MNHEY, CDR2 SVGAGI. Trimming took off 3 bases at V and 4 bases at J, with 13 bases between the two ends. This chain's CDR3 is CASSYLSGANQPQHF. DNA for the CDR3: TGTGCCAGCAGTTATTTATCAGGGGCGAATCAGCCCCAGCATTTT.

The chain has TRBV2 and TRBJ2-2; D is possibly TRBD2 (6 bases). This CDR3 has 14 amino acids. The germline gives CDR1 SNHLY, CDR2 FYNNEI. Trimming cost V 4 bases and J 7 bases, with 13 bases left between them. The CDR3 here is CASSGQGGFGELFF. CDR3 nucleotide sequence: TGTGCCAGCAGTGGGCAGGGAGGATTCGGGGAGCTGTTTTTT.

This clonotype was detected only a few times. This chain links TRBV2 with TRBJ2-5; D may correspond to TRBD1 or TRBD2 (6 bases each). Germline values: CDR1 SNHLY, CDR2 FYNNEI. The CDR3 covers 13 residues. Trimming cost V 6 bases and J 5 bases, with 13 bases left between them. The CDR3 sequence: CASSQEGGETQYF. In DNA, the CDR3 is TGTGCCAGCAGCCAGGAGGGGGGCGAGACCCAGTACTTC. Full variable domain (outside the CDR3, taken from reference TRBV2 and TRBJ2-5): EPEVTQTPSHQVTQMGQEVILRCVPISNHLYFYWYRQILGQKVEFLVSFYNNEISEKSEIFDDQFSVERPDGSNFTLKIRSTKLEDSAMYFCASSQEGGETQYFGPGTRLLVL.

CDR3 region: CASSSQSEIPHNEQFF. Here the CDR3 DNA reads TGTGCCAGCAGTTCCCAGAGCGAGATCCCTCACAATGAGCAGTTCTTC. V usage is TRBV6-5 and J usage is TRBJ2-1; D is uncertain. Per germline, CDR1 MNHEY and CDR2 SVGAGI. This CDR3 has 16 residues. Trimming left V 4 bases short and J 5 bases short, with 18 bases between.

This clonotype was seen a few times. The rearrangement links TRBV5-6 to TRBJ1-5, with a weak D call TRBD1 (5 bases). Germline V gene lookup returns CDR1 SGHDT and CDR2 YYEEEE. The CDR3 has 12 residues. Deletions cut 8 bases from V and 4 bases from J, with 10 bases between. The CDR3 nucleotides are TGTGCCAGTCACAGGTTAAATCAGCCCCAGCATTTT. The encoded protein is CASHRLNQPQHF.

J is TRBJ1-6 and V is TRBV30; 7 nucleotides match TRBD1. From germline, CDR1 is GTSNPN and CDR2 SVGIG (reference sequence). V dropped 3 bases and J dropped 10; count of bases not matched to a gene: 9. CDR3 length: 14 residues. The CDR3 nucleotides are TGTGCCTGGAGCCGGGGAGGGGGCAGGTCACCCCTCCACTTT. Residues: CAWSRGGGRSPLHF.

CDR3 nucleotides: TGTGCCAGCAGCCTCGAGCGAGGACGTGGCGGGGGGGCGCAGTATTTT. Protein product: CASSLERGRGGGAQYF. V gene TRBV3-1 combines with J gene TRBJ2-3; 9 positions agree with TRBD2. Germline CDR1 and CDR2: LGHDT and YNNKEL (reference sequence). The V and J ends lost 4 bases and 10 bases, in that order; junction bases with no gene match: 15. CDR3 length: 16 residues.

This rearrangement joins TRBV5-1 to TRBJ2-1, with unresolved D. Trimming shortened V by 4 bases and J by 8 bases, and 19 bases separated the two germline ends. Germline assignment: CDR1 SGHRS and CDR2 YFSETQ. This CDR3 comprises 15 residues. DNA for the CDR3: TGCGCCAGCAGCCAAGAACCCCGGCCCTTTGATGAGCAGTTCTTC. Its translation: CASSQEPRPFDEQFF.

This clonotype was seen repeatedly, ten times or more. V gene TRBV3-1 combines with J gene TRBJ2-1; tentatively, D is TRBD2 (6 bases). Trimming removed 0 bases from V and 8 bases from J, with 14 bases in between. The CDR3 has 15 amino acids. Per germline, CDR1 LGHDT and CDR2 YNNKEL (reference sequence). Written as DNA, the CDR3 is TGTGCCAGCAGCCAAGAAGGCGGGATGGTGGATGAGCAGTTCTTC. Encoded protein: CASSQEGGMVDEQFF.

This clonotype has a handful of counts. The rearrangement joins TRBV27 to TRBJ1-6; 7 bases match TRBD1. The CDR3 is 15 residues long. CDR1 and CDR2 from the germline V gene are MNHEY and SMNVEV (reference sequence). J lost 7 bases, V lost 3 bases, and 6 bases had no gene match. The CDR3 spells CASSLDRPPNSPLHF. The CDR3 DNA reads TGTGCCAGCAGTTTGGACAGGCCACCGAATTCACCCCTCCACTTT.

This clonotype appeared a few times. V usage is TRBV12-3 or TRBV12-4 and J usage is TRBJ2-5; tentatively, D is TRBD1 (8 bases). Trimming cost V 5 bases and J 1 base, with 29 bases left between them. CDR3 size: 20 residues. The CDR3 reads CASSPQRQGLRRGTQETQYF. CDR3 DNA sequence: TGTGCCAGCAGTCCCCAGCGACAGGGGCTTCGGCGGGGGACCCAAGAGACCCAGTACTTC.

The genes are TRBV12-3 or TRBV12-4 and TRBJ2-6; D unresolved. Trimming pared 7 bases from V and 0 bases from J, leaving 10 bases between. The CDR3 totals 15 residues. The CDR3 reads CASTKWPSGANVLTF. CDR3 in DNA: TGTGCCAGCACAAAGTGGCCCTCTGGGGCCAACGTCCTGACTTTC.

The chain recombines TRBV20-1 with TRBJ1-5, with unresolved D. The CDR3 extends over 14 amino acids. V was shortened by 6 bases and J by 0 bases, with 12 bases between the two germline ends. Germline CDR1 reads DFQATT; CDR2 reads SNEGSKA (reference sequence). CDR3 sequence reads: CSAARGYSNQPQHF. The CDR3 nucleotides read TGCAGTGCAGCGAGAGGGTATAGCAATCAGCCCCAGCATTTT.

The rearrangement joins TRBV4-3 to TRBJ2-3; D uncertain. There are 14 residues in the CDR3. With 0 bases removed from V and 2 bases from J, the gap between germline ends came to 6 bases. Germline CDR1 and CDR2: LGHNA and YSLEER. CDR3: CASSQDSPTDTQYF. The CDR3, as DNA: TGCGCCAGCAGCCAAGACTCCCCCACAGATACGCAGTATTTT.

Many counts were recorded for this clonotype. The CDR3 coding sequence is TGTGCCAGCAGTTTTATGGTCACAGATACGCAGTATTTT. It encodes CASSFMVTDTQYF. The chain couples TRBV12-3 or TRBV12-4 to TRBJ2-3, with no clear D. The CDR3 spans 13 residues. V lost 3 bases, J lost 2 bases, and 6 bases lay in between.

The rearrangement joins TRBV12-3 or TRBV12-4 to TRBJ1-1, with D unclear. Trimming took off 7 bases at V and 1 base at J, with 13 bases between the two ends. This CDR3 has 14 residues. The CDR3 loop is CASTPGRWNTEAFF. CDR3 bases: TGTGCCAGCACCCCCGGGCGGTGGAACACTGAAGCTTTCTTT.

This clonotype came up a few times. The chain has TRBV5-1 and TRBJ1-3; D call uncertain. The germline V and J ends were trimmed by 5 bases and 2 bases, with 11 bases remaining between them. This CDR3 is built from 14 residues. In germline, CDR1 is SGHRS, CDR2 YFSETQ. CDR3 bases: TGCGCCAGCAGATCGCCAGCAGCTGGAAACACCATATATTTT. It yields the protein CASRSPAAGNTIYF. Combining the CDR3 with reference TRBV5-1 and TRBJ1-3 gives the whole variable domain KAGVTQTPRYLIKTRGQQVTLSCSPISGHRSVSWYQQTPGQGLQFLFEYFSETQRNKGNFPGRFSGRQFSNSRSEMNVSTLELGDSALYLCASRSPAAGNTIYFGEGSWLTVV.

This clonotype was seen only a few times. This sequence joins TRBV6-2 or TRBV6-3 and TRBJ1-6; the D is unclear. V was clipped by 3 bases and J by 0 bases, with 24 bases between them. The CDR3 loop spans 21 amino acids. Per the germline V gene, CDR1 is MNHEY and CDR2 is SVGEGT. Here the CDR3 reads CASSYAAPGLAGSSYNSPLHF. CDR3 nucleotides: TGTGCCAGCAGTTATGCTGCCCCTGGCCTTGCCGGGTCCTCCTATAATTCACCCCTCCACTTT.

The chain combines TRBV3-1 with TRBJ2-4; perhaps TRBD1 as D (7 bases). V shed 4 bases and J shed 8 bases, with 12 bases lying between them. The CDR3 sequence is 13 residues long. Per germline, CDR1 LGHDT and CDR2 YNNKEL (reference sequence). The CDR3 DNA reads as TGTGCCAGCAGCCCCAGGGGGGCCGACATTCAGTACTTC. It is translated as CASSPRGADIQYF.